Below, 11 T cell receptor beta chains from the same sample are listed, as sequenced in a study of blood T cell repertoires in COVID-19. The data were produced by immunoSEQ multiplex PCR, yet TCRdb's version contains in-frame clones alone and is incomplete. The table has approximately 77,000 clones, 75% to 90% seen once. Sequences were obtained from peripheral blood. The receptor source for this set is a woman in her 70s with acute or convalescent COVID-19.

The rearrangement uses TRBV4-3 and TRBJ2-1; 11 positions agree with TRBD1. CDR3 length equals 15 residues. V trimming: 6 bases; J trimming: 7 bases; junction bases outside the gene matches: 8. Germline assignment: CDR1 LGHNA and CDR2 YSLEER. The CDR3: CASRSGTGGMNEQFF. The CDR3 region has the DNA TGCGCCAGCAGATCCGGGACAGGGGGTATGAATGAGCAGTTCTTC.

CDR3 nucleotides: TGTGCCAGCAGCCCGAGTGGGGGCCGAGGTAACACTGAAGCTTTCTTT. Its protein is CASSPSGGRGNTEAFF. This chain joins TRBV7-3 and TRBJ1-1; possible D gene TRBD1, 6 bases. Germline values: CDR1 SGHTA, CDR2 FQGTGA. V was shortened by 5 bases and J by 2 bases, with 18 bases between the two germline ends. This CDR3 region has 16 residues.

The rearrangement uses TRBV6-2 or TRBV6-3 and TRBJ1-2; TRBD1 is a possible D gene (6 bases). The CDR3 loop spans 15 amino acids. Per germline, CDR1 MNHEY and CDR2 SVGEGT. V was cut by 3 bases and J by 4 bases, with 15 bases left in between. CDR3 sequence reads: CASSYPGQGAYGYTF. The CDR3 DNA reads TGTGCCAGCAGTTATCCGGGACAAGGGGCCTATGGCTACACCTTC.

The rearrangement uses TRBV9 and TRBJ2-1; no clear D. This CDR3 is built from 16 residues. The V gene's germline CDR1 is SGDLS and CDR2 YYNGEE. With 0 bases removed from V and 7 bases from J, the gap between germline ends came to 17 bases. CDR3 nucleotide sequence: TGTGCCAGCAGCGTAGATCCCCACACCGAGGTAAATGAGCAGTTCTTC. It specifies CASSVDPHTEVNEQFF.

This chain links TRBV6-1 with TRBJ2-3; 9 bases line up with TRBD2. V lost 0 bases, J lost 8 bases, and 6 bases stayed unmatched. The CDR3 runs 15 residues. Germline CDR1 MNHNS, CDR2 SASEGT. The CDR3: CASSEAGGGASTQYF. As DNA, the CDR3 is TGTGCCAGCAGTGAAGCTGGCGGGGGGGCGAGTACGCAGTATTTT.

The rearrangement joins TRBV5-1 to TRBJ1-2, with 8 bases lining up with TRBD1. J was trimmed by 0 bases and V by 3 bases; bases with no gene match: 7. There are 16 residues in the CDR3. The V gene's germline CDR1 is SGHRS and CDR2 YFSETQ. CDR3 region: CASSYGTGGANYGYTF. Written as DNA, the CDR3 is TGCGCCAGCAGCTACGGAACAGGGGGTGCTAACTATGGCTACACCTTC. The full variable domain, rest sourced from reference TRBV5-1 and TRBJ1-2, is KAGVTQTPRYLIKTRGQQVTLSCSPISGHRSVSWYQQTPGQGLQFLFEYFSETQRNKGNFPGRFSGRQFSNSRSEMNVSTLELGDSALYLCASSYGTGGANYGYTFGSGTRLTVV.

This chain uses TRBV7-9 with TRBJ1-2; D gene uncertain. Germline V lookup: CDR1 SEHNR, CDR2 FQNEAQ (reference sequence). V dropped 2 bases and J dropped 8 bases, with 12 bases sitting between them. CDR3 length: 13 residues. CDR3 nucleotides: TGTGCCAGCAGCTTACAAGGAGATACCGGCTACACCTTC. Translating gives CASSLQGDTGYTF.

This clone was detected a few times. The chain carries TRBV7-2 and TRBJ1-2; a weak D match, TRBD1 (6 bases). CDR3 size: 14 residues. Trimming took 5 bases from V and 8 from J, leaving 18 bases between them. Per the germline V gene, CDR1 is SGHTA and CDR2 is FQGNSA. In DNA form, the CDR3 reads TGTGCCAGCAGCCCAAACAGGGCCGTAGGGGGCTACACCTTC. Protein sequence: CASSPNRAVGGYTF. The full variable domain, its missing parts supplied by reference TRBV7-2 and TRBJ1-2, is GAGVSQSPSNKVTEKGKDVELRCDPISGHTALYWYRQSLGQGLEFLIYFQGNSAPDKSGLPSDRFSAERTGGSVSTLTIQRTQQEDSAVYLCASSPNRAVGGYTFGSGTRLTVV.

This clone was counted a single time. The chain uses TRBV10-3 and TRBJ1-3, with D tentatively TRBD1 (6 bases). Trimming removed 4 bases from V and 4 bases from J, with 11 bases in between. Germline V gene lookup returns CDR1 ENHRY and CDR2 SYGVKD. The CDR3 totals 14 residues. The CDR3 nucleotides read TGTGCCATCAGTGGTACAGGGTACGGAAACACCATATATTTT. Protein sequence: CAISGTGYGNTIYF.

Turning to this clone: One junction end does not reproduce the germline sequence, and a read error may be involved. The chain couples TRBV7-7 to TRBJ1-1; D not resolved. The germline gives CDR1 SSHAT, CDR2 FNYEAQ (reference sequence). There are 14 residues in the CDR3. The CDR3 DNA follows: TGTGCTAGCAGCTTAAATGAAGAGAGCACTGAAGCTTTCTTT. Amino acids: CASSLNEESTEAFF.

The rearrangement uses TRBV6-2 or TRBV6-3 and TRBJ1-5, with D maybe TRBD1 (5 bases). Looked up from germline, CDR1 is MNHEY and CDR2 is SVGEGT. The CDR3 runs to 14 residues. Trimming stripped 0 bases from V and 7 bases from J, with 10 bases between. CDR3 loop: CASSYSQGHQPQHF. Here the CDR3 DNA reads TGTGCCAGCAGTTACTCGCAGGGTCACCAGCCCCAGCATTTT.